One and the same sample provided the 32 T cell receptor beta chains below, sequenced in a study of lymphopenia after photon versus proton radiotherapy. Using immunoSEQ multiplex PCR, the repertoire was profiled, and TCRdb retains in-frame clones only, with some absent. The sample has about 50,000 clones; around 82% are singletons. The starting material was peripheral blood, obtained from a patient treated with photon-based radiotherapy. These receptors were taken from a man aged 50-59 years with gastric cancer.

The CDR3 loop is CARIMGEQFF. For the CDR3, the DNA is TGTGCCAGAATAATGGGGGAGCAGTTCTTC. This chain uses TRBV19 with TRBJ2-1; no definite D call. The germline V and J ends were trimmed by 9 bases and 10 bases, with 10 bases remaining between them. The CDR3 length is 10 residues. Germline V gene sequence: CDR1 LNHDA, CDR2 SQIVND (reference sequence).

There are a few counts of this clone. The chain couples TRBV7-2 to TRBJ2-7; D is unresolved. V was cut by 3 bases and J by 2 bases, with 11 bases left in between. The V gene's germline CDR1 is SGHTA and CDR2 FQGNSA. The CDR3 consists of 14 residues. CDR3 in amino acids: CASSFVIGPYEQYF. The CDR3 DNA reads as TGTGCCAGCAGCTTCGTAATAGGCCCCTACGAGCAGTACTTC.

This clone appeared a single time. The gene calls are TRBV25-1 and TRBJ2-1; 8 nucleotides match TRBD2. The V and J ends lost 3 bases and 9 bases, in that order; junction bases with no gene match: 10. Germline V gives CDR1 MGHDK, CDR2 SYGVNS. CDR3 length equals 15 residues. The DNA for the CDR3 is TGTGCCAGCAGTGATGCCGGGACTAGTATCGGTGAGCAGTTCTTC. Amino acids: CASSDAGTSIGEQFF.

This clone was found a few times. CDR3 protein: CASSQDKAQPQHF. The DNA for the CDR3 is TGCGCCAGCAGCCAAGATAAGGCCCAGCCCCAGCATTTT. This chain joins TRBV4-3 and TRBJ1-5; D is unclear. The CDR3 totals 13 residues. V dropped 0 bases and J dropped 7 bases, with 7 bases sitting between them. CDR1 is LGHNA, CDR2 YSLEER, per germline.

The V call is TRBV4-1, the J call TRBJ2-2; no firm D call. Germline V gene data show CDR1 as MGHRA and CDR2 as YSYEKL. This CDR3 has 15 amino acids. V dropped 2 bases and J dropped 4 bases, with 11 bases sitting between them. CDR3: CASSQLHGITGELFF. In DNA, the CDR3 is TGCGCCAGCAGCCAACTACACGGCATCACCGGGGAGCTGTTTTTT.

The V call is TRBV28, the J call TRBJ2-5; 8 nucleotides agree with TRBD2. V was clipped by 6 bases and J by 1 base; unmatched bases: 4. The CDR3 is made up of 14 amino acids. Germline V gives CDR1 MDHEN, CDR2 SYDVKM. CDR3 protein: CASRRAGAQETQYF. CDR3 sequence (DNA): TGTGCCAGCAGGAGAGCGGGAGCCCAAGAGACCCAGTACTTC.

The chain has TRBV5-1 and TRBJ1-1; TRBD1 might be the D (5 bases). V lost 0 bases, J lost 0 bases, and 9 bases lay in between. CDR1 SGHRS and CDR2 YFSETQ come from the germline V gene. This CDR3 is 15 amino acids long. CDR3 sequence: CASSLGQFMNTEAFF. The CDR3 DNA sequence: TGCGCCAGCAGCTTGGGACAGTTCATGAACACTGAAGCTTTCTTT.

Written as DNA, the CDR3 is TGTGCCAGCAGCTCCCGTAGAAGGGGCACTAATGAAAAACTGTTTTTT. Its translation: CASSSRRRGTNEKLFF. The chain couples TRBV7-2 to TRBJ1-4, with a weak D call TRBD1 (5 bases). Germline CDR1 reads SGHTA; CDR2 reads FQGNSA. The CDR3 sequence is 16 residues long. V dropped 4 bases and J dropped 2 bases, with 14 bases sitting between them.

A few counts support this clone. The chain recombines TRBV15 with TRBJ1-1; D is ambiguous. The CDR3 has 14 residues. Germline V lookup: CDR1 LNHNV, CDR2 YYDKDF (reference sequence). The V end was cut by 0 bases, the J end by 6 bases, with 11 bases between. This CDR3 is CATSRERIGAEAFF. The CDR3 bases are TGTGCCACCAGCAGAGAGCGGATCGGGGCTGAAGCTTTCTTT.

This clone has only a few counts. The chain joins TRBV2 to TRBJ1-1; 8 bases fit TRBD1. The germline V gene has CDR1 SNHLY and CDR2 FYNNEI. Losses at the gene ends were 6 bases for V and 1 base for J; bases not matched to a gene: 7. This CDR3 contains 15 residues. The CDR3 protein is CASRGLTGENTEAFF. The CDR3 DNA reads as TGTGCCAGCAGGGGCTTGACAGGGGAGAACACTGAAGCTTTCTTT. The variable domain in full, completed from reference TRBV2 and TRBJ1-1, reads EPEVTQTPSHQVTQMGQEVILRCVPISNHLYFYWYRQILGQKVEFLVSFYNNEISEKSEIFDDQFSVERPDGSNFTLKIRSTKLEDSAMYFCASRGLTGENTEAFFGQGTRLTVV.

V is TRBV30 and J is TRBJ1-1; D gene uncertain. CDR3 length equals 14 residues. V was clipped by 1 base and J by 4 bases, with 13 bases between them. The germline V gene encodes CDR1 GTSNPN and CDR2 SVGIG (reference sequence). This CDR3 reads CAWSAPVRGTEAFF. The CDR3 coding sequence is TGTGCCTGGAGTGCCCCAGTCCGTGGCACTGAAGCTTTCTTT.

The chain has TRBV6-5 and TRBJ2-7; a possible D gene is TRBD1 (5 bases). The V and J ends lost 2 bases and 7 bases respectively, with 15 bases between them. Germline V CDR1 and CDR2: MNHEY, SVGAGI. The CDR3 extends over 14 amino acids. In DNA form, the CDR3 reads TGTGCCAGCAGTTACGGTGTAGGGGCTGTTGAGCAGTACTTC. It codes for CASSYGVGAVEQYF.

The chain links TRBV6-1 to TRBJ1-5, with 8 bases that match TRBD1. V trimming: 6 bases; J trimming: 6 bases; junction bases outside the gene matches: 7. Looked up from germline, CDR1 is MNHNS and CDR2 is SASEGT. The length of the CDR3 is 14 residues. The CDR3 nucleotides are TGTGCCAGCAGCAATGGACAGGGTGCTCAGCCCCAGCATTTT. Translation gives CASSNGQGAQPQHF.

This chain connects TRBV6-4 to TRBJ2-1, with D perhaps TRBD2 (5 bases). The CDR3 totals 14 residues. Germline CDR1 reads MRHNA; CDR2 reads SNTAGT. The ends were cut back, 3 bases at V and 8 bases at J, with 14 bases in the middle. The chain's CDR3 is CASSESSSADEQFF. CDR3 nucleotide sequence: TGTGCCAGCAGTGAATCTAGCAGCGCAGATGAGCAGTTCTTC.

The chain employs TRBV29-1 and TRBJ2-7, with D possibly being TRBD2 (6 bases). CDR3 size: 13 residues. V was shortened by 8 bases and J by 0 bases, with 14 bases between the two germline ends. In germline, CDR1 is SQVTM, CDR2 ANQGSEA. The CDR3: CSYRDSRSYEQYF. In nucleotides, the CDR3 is TGCAGCTACCGGGACTCCCGCTCCTACGAGCAGTACTTC.

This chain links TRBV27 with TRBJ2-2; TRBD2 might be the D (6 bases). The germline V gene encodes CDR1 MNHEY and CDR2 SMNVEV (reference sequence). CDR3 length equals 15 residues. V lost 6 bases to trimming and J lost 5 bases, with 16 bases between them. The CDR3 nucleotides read TGTGCCAGCAGAAAGGACGCCGGAGGGACCGGGGAGCTGTTTTTT. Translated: CASRKDAGGTGELFF.

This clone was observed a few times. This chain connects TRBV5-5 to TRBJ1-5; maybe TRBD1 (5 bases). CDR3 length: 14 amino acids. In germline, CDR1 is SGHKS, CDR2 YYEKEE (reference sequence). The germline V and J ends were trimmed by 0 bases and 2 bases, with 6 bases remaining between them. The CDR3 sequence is CASSLVQGNQPQHF. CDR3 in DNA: TGTGCCAGCAGCTTGGTACAGGGCAATCAGCCCCAGCATTTT.

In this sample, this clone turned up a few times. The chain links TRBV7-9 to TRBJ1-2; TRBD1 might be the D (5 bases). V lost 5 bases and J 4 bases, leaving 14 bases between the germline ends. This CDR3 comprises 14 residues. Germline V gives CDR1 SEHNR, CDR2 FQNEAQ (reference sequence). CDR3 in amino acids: CASSAGFRPYGYTF. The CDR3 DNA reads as TGTGCCAGCAGCGCAGGGTTCAGGCCCTATGGCTACACCTTC. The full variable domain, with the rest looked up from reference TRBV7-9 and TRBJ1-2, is DTGVSQNPRHKITKRGQNVTFRCDPISEHNRLYWYRQTLGQGPEFLTYFQNEAQLEKSRLLSDRFSAERPKGSFSTLEIQRTEQGDSAMYLCASSAGFRPYGYTFGSGTRLTVV.

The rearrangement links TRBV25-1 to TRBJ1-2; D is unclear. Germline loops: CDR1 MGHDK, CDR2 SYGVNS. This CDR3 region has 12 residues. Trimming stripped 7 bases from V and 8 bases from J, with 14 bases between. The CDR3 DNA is TGTGCCAGCACCGTAGACGCGGGGGGCTACACCTTC. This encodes CASTVDAGGYTF.

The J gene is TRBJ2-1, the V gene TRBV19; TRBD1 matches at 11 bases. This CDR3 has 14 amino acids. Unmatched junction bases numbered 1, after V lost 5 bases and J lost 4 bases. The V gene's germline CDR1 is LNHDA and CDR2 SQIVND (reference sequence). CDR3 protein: CASSGTGGYNEQFF. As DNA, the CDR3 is TGTGCCAGTAGTGGGACAGGGGGGTACAATGAGCAGTTCTTC.

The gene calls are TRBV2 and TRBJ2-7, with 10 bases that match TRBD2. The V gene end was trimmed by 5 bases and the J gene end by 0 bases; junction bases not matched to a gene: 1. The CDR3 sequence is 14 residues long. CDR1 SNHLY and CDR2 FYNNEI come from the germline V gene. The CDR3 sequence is CASSRLAGSYEQYF. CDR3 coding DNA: TGTGCCAGCAGTCGACTAGCGGGCTCCTACGAGCAGTACTTC. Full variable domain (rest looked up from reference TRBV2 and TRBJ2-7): EPEVTQTPSHQVTQMGQEVILRCVPISNHLYFYWYRQILGQKVEFLVSFYNNEISEKSEIFDDQFSVERPDGSNFTLKIRSTKLEDSAMYFCASSRLAGSYEQYFGPGTRLTVT.

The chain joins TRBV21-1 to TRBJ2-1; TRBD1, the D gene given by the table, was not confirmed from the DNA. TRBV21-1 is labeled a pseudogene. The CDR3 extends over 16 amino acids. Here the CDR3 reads CASSKVWTLEATEQFF. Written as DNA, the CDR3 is TGTGCCAGCAGCAAAGTTTGGACACTGGAAGCGACAGAGCAGTTCTTC.

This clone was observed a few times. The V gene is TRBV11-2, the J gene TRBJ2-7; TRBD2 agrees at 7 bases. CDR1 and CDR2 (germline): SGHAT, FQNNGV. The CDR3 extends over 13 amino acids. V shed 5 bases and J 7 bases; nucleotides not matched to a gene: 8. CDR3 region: CASSPGAGREQYF. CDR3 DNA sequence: TGTGCCAGCAGCCCGGGAGCGGGGAGGGAGCAGTACTTC.

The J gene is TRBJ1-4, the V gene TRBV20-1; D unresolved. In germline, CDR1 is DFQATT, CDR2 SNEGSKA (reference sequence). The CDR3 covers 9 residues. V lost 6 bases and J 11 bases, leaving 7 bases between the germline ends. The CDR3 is CSATKKLFF. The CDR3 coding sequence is TGCAGTGCCACAAAGAAACTGTTTTTT.

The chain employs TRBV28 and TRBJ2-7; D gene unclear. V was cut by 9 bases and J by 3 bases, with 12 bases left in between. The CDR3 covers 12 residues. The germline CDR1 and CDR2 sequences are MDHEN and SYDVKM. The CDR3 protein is CASSPRNYEQYF. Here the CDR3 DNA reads TGTGCCAGTTCCCCGCGGAACTACGAGCAGTACTTC.

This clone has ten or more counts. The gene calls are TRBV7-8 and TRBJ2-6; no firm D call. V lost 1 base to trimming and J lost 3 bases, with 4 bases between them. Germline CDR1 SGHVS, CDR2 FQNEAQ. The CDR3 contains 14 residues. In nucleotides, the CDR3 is TGTGCCAGCAGCTTAGGGGATGGGGCCAACGTCCTGACTTTC. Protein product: CASSLGDGANVLTF.

The CDR3 spells CAWSLTSGSYNEQFF. In nucleotides, the CDR3 is TGTGCCTGGAGTTTGACTAGCGGGAGCTACAATGAGCAGTTCTTC. The chain combines TRBV30 with TRBJ2-1; the match to TRBD2 covers 12 bases. Trimming cost V 2 bases and J 3 bases; bases outside gene matches: 2. CDR3 length: 15 amino acids. Germline loops: CDR1 GTSNPN, CDR2 SVGIG (reference sequence).

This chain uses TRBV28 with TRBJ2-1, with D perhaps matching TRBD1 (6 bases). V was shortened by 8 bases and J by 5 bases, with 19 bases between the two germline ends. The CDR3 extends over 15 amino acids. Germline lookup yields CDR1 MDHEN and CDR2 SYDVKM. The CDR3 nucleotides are TGTGCCAGCCGCGAGAGGGACAAGGGGAACAATGAGCAGTTCTTC. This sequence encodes CASRERDKGNNEQFF. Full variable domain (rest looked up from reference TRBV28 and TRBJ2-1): DVKVTQSSRYLVKRTGEKVFLECVQDMDHENMFWYRQDPGLGLRLIYFSYDVKMKEKGDIPEGYSVSREKKERFSLILESASTNQTSMYLCASRERDKGNNEQFFGPGTRLTVL.

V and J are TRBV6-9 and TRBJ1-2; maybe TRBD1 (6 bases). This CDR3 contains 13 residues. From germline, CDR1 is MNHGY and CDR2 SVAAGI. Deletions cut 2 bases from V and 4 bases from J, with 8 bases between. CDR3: CASSYVQGYGYTF. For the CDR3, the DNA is TGTGCCAGCAGTTATGTACAGGGCTATGGCTACACCTTC.

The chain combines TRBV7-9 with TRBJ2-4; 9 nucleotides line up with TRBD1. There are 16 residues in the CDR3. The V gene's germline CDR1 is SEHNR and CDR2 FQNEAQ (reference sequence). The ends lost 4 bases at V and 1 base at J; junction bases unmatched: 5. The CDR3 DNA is TGTGCCAGCAGCTCGTGGACAGGGGAGGCCAAAAACATTCAGTACTTC. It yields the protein CASSSWTGEAKNIQYF.

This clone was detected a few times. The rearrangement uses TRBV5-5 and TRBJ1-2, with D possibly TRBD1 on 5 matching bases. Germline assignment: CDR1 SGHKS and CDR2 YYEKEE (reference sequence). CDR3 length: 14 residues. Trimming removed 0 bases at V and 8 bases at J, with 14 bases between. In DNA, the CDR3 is TGTGCCAGCAGCTTGGCCGGGCAGGGACTCGGCTACACCTTC. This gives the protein CASSLAGQGLGYTF. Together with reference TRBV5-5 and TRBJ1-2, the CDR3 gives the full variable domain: DAGVTQSPTHLIKTRGQQVTLRCSPISGHKSVSWYQQVLGQGPQFIFQYYEKEERGRGNFPDRFSARQFPNYSSELNVNALLLGDSALYLCASSLAGQGLGYTFGSGTRLTVV.

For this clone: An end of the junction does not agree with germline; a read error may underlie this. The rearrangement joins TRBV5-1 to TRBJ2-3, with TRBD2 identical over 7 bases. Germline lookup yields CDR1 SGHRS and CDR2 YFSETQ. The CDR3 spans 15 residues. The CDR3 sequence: CASSLAGALTDTQYF. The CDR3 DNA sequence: TGCGCCAGCAGTTTGGCGGGAGCCCTAACAGATACGCAGTATTTT.